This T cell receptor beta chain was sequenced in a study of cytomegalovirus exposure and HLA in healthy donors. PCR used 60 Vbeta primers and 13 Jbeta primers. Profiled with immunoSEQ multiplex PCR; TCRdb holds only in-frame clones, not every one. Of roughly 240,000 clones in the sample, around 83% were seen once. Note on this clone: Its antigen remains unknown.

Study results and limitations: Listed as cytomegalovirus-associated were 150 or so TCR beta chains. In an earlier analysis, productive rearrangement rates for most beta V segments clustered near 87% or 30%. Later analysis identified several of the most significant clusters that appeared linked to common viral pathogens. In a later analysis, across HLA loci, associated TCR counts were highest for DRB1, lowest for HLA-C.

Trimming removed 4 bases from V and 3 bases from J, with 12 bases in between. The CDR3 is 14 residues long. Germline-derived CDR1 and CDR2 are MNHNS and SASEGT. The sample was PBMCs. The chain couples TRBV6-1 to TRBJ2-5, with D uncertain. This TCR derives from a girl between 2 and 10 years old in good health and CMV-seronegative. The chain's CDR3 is CASSARHVEETQYF. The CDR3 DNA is TGTGCCAGCAGTGCCCGACACGTCGAAGAGACCCAGTACTTC.